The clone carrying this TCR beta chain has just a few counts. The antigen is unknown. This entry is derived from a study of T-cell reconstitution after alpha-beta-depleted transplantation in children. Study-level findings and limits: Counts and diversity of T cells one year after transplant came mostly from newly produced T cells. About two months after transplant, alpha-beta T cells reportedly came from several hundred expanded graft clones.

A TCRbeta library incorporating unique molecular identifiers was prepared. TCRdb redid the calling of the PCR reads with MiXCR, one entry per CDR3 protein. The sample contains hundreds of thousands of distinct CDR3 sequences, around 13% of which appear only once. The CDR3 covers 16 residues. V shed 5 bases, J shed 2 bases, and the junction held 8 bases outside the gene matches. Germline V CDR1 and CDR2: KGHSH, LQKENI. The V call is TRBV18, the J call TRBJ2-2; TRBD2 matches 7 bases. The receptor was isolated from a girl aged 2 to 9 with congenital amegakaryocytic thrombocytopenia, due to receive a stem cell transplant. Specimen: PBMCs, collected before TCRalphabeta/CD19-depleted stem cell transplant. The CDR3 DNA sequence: TGTGCCAGCTCATCCAACCCTAGCGGAAACACCGGGGAGCTGTTTTTT. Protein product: CASSSNPSGNTGELFF. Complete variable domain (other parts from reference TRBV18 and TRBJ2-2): NAGVMQNPRHLVRRRGQEARLRCSPMKGHSHVYWYRQLPEEGLKFMVYLQKENIIDESGMPKERFSAEFPKEGPSILRIQQVVRGDSAAYFCASSSNPSGNTGELFFGEGSRLTVL.